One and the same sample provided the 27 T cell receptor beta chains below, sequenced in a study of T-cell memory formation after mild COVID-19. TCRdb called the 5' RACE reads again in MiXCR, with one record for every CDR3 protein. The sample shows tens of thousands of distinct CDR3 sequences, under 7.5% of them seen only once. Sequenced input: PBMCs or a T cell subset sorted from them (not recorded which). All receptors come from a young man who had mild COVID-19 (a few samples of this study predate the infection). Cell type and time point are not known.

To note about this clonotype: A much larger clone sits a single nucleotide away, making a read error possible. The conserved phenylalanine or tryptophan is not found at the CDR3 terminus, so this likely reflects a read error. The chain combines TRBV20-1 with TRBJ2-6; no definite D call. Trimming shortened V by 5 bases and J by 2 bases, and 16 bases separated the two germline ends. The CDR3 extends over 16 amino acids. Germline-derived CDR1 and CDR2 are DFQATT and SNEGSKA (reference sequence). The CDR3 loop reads CSASPPGLTGANVLTL. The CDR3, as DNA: TGCAGTGCTTCTCCACCGGGTCTCACTGGGGCCAACGTCCTGACTTTA.

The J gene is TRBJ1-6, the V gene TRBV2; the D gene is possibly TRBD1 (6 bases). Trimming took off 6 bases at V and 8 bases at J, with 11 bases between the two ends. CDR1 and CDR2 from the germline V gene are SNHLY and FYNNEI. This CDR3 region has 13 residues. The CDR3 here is CASRDNRDSPLHF. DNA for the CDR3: TGTGCCAGCAGAGATAACAGGGATTCACCCCTCCACTTT.

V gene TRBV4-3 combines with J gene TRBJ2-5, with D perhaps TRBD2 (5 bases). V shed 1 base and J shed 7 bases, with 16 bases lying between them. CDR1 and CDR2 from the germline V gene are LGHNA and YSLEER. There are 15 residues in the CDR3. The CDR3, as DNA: TGCGCCAGCAGCCAAGGCGTGGAGCCAGGAGGGACCCAGTACTTC. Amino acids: CASSQGVEPGGTQYF.

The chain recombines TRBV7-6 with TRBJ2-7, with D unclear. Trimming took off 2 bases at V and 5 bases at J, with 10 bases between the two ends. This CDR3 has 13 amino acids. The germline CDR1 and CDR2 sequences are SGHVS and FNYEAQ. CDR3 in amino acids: CASSLTGLNEQYF. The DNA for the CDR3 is TGTGCCAGCAGCTTAACCGGTCTAAACGAGCAGTACTTC.

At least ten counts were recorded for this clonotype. For the CDR3, the DNA is TGTGCCAGCAGCCAAGATCTTGCAGATACGCAGTATTTT. It encodes CASSQDLADTQYF. The V gene is TRBV4-2, the J gene TRBJ2-3; unclear D gene. CDR1 is LGHNA and CDR2 is YNFKEQ in the germline V gene. V shed 0 bases and J shed 4 bases, with 5 bases lying between them. The CDR3 consists of 13 residues.

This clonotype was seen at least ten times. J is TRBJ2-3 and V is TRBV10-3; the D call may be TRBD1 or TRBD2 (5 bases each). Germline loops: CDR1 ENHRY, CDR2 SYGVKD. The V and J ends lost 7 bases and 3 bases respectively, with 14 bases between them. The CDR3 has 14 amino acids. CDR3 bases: TGTGCCATCACTACTACAGGACTTACAGATACGCAGTATTTT. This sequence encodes CAITTTGLTDTQYF.

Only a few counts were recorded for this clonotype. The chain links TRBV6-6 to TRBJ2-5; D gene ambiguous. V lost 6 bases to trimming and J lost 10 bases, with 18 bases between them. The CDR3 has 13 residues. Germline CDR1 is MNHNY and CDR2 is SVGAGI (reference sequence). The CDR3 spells CASSRSAEGIQYF. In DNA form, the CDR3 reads TGTGCCAGCAGCCGGTCGGCGGAAGGGATCCAGTACTTC.

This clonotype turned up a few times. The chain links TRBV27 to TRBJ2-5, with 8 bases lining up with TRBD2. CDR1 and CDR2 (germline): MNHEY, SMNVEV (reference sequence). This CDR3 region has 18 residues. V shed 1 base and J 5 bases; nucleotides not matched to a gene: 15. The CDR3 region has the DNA TGTGCCAGCAGTTTATTTTCGGGATTAGCGGGGTCTTGGGAGACCCAGTACTTC. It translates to CASSLFSGLAGSWETQYF.

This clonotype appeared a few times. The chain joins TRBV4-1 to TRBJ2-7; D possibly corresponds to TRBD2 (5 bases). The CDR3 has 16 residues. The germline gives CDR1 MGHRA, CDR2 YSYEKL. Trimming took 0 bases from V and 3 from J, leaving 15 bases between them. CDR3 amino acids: CASSQEAGIVIYEQYF. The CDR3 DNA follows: TGCGCCAGCAGCCAAGAGGCGGGCATAGTCATCTACGAGCAGTACTTC.

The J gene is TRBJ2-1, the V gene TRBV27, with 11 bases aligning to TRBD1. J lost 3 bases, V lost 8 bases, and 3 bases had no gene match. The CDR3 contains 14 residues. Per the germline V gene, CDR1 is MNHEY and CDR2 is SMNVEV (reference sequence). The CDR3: CASGDRGGYNEQFF. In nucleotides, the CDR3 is TGTGCCAGCGGGGACAGGGGGGGCTACAATGAGCAGTTCTTC.

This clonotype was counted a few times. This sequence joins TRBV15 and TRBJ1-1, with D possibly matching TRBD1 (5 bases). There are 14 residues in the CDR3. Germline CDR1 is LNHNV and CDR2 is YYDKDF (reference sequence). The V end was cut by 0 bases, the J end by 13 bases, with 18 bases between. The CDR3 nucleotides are TGTGCCACCAGCAGAGACCCCACGGGGGAAATCGGTTTCTTT. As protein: CATSRDPTGEIGFF.

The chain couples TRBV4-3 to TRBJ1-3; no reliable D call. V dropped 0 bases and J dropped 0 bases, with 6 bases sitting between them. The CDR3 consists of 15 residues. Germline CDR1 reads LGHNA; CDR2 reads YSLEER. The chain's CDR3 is CASSQEHPSGNTIYF. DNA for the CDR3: TGCGCCAGCAGCCAAGAGCACCCCTCTGGAAACACCATATATTTT.

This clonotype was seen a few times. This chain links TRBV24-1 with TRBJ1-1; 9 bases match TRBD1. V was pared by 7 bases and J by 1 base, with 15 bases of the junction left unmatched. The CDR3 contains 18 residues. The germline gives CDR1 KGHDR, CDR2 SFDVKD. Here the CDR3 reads CATSPSPGQGPKNTEAFF. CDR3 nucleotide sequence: TGTGCCACCAGCCCTTCGCCGGGACAGGGTCCCAAGAACACTGAAGCTTTCTTT.

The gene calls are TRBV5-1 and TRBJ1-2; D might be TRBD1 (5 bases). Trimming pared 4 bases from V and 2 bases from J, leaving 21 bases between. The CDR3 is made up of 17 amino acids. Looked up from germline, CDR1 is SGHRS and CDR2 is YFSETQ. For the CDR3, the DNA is TGCGCCAGCAGCCGAGGGGAAGGTGGGAGGCAGAACTATGGCTACACCTTC. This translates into CASSRGEGGRQNYGYTF.

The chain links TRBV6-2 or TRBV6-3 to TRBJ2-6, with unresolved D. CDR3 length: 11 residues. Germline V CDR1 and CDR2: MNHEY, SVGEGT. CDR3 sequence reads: CTTSGANVLTF. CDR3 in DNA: TGTACCACCTCTGGGGCCAACGTCCTGACTTTC.

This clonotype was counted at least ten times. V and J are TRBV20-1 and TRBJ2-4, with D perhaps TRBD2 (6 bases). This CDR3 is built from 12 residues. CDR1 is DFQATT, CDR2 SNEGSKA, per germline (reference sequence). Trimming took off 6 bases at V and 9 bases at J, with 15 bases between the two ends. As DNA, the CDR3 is TGCAGTGCAGTCTTGGGGGGTGGCATTCAGTACTTC. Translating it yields CSAVLGGGIQYF.

DNA for the CDR3: TGTGCCAGCAGCCCAGTAGCGAACACCGGGGAGCTGTTTTTT. Its protein product is CASSPVANTGELFF. The V call is TRBV7-2, the J call TRBJ2-2; D is uncertain. The CDR3 has 14 amino acids. Trimming shortened V by 5 bases and J by 0 bases, and 7 bases separated the two germline ends. Germline V gene lookup returns CDR1 SGHTA and CDR2 FQGNSA.

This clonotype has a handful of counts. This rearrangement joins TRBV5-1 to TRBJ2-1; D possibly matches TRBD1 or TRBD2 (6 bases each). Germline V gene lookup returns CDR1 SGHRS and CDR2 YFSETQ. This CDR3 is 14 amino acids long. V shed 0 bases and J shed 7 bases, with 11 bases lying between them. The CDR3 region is CASSLGGGQNEQFF. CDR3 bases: TGCGCCAGCAGCTTGGGTGGGGGGCAGAATGAGCAGTTCTTC.

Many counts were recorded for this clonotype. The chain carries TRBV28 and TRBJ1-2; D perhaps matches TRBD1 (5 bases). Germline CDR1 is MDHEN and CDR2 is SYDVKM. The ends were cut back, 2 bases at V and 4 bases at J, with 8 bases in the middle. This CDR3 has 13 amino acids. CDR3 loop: CASSLGRGYGYTF. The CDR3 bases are TGTGCCAGCAGTTTAGGGAGGGGCTATGGCTACACCTTC.

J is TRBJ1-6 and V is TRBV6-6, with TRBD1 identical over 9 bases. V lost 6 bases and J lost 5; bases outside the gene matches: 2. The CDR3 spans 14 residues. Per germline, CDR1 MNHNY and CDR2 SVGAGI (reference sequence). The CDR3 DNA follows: TGTGCCAGCAGGGGGGACAGGGATAATTCACCCCTCCACTTT. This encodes CASRGDRDNSPLHF.

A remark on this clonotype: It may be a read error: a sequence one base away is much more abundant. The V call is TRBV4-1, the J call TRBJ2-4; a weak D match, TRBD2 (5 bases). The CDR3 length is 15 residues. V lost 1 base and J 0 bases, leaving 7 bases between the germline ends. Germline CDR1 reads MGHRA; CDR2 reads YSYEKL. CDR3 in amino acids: CASSQGLIAKNIQYF. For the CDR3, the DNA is TGCGCCAGCAGCCAAGGACTAATAGCCAAAAACATTCAGTACTTC.

The CDR3 DNA reads as TGCGCCAGCAGCCCGGACAGGGGGGACACTGAAGCTTTCTTT. It specifies CASSPDRGDTEAFF. The chain has TRBV4-3 and TRBJ1-1; 10 bases match TRBD1. V lost 4 bases and J lost 3; bases outside the gene matches: 2. This CDR3 has 14 residues. The germline CDR1 and CDR2 sequences are LGHNA and YSLEER.

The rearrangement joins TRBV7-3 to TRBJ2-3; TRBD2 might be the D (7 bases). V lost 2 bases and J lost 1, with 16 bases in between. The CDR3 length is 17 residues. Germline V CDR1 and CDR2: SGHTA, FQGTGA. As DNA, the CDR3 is TGTGCCAGCAGCTTATTGGGGGGGCCAGCTGGCACAGATACGCAGTATTTT. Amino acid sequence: CASSLLGGPAGTDTQYF.

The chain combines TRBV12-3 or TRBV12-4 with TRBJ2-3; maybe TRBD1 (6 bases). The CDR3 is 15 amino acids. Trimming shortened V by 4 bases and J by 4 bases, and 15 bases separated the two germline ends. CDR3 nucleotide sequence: TGTGCCAGCAGTTCTAGCAGGGGTGAGGCAGATACGCAGTATTTT. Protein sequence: CASSSSRGEADTQYF.

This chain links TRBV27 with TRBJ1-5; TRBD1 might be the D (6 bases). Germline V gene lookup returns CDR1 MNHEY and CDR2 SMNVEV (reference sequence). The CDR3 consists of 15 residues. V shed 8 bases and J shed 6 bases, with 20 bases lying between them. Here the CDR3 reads CASSPLQGIGQPQHF. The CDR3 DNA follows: TGTGCCAGCTCCCCACTACAGGGTATTGGTCAGCCCCAGCATTTT.

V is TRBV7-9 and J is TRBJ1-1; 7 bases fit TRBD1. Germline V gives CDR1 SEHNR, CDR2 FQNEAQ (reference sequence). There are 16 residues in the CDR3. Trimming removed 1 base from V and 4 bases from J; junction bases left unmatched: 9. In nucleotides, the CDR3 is TGTGCCAGCAGCTTAGTGACAGGGTCGGGCACCACTGAAGCTTTCTTT. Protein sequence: CASSLVTGSGTTEAFF.

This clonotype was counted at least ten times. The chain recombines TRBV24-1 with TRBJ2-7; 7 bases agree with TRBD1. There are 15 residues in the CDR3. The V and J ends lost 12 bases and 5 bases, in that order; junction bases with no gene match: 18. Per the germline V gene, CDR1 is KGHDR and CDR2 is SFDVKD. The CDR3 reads CAGALGGLTLHEQYV. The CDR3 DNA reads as TGTGCCGGCGCTCTAGGGGGCCTTACTCTCCACGAGCAGTACGTC.